Shown below are 16 T cell receptor beta chains from a single sample sequenced in a study of shared clonotypes between healthy human individuals. Positive CCR7 selection of CD45RO-negative cells yielded the naive CD8 cells, and terminally differentiated effector memory CD45RA+ cells were excluded. Here immunoSEQ multiplex PCR was the method, and the copy in TCRdb shows in-frame clones only, minus some. The data contain 2 million or so clones, about 94% of them singletons. The sequencing sample was made of naive CD8+ T cells sorted from blood. These receptors were obtained from a man between 18 and 29 years old in good health.

V gene TRBV6-1 combines with J gene TRBJ2-7; no definite D call. From germline, CDR1 is MNHNS and CDR2 SASEGT. This CDR3 region has 11 residues. V was clipped by 11 bases and J by 2 bases, with 10 bases between them. The CDR3 spells CAVKYAYEQYF. The CDR3 coding sequence is TGTGCCGTTAAGTATGCCTACGAGCAGTACTTC.

V and J are TRBV7-9 and TRBJ1-2; D gene uncertain. V dropped 2 bases and J dropped 8 bases, with 9 bases sitting between them. Germline CDR1 reads SEHNR; CDR2 reads FQNEAQ (reference sequence). This CDR3 comprises 12 residues. The CDR3 loop reads CASSLKSEGYTF. The CDR3 DNA is TGTGCCAGCAGCTTAAAATCCGAGGGCTACACCTTC.

This clone has only one observation. This sample includes further DNA sequences coding for the same CDR3. CDR3 residues: CASSVPPDNEQFF. CDR3 DNA: TGTGCCAGCAGCGTACCCCCCGACAATGAGCAGTTCTTC. The genes are TRBV9 and TRBJ2-1; D is uncertain. Trimming removed 1 base from V and 5 bases from J, with 7 bases in between. The CDR3 loop spans 13 amino acids. Germline V gene data show CDR1 as SGDLS and CDR2 as YYNGEE.

V and J are TRBV11-2 and TRBJ2-3, with 8 bases fitting TRBD1. This CDR3 comprises 14 residues. Germline assignment: CDR1 SGHAT and CDR2 FQNNGV. After removal of 6 bases from V and 5 bases from J, the junction contained 7 bases not matched to a gene. The CDR3 spells CASRATGGQDTQYF. In DNA, the CDR3 is TGTGCCAGCAGGGCCACAGGGGGGCAAGATACGCAGTATTTT.

The chain recombines TRBV7-9 with TRBJ1-5, with no clear D. In germline, CDR1 is SEHNR, CDR2 FQNEAQ (reference sequence). There are 14 residues in the CDR3. V was cut by 0 bases and J by 3 bases, with 6 bases left in between. The CDR3 spells CASSLALPNQPQHF. The CDR3 DNA follows: TGTGCCAGCAGCTTAGCTCTCCCCAATCAGCCCCAGCATTTT.

The chain links TRBV5-6 to TRBJ2-7; 9 nucleotides agree with TRBD1. The V gene's germline CDR1 is SGHDT and CDR2 YYEEEE. The trim removed 4 bases at V and 5 bases at J, leaving 7 bases unmatched. The CDR3 runs to 14 residues. The CDR3 DNA reads TGTGCCAGCAGCCTGGGACAGGGTTTAAACGAGCAGTACTTC. Translating it yields CASSLGQGLNEQYF.

The chain uses TRBV21-1 and TRBJ2-7. TRBV21-1 is described as a pseudogene. The CDR3 sequence is 18 residues long. CDR3 region: CASSKEQALRAGSYEQYF. The CDR3 coding sequence is TGTGCCAGCAGCAAAGAGCAGGCCCTCCGGGCTGGATCCTACGAGCAGTACTTC.

The V and J genes are TRBV6-5 and TRBJ2-7; D unresolved. Per germline, CDR1 MNHEY and CDR2 SVGAGI. Deletions cut 8 bases from V and 0 bases from J, with 8 bases between. The CDR3 has 12 residues. The CDR3 is CASGLNSYEQYF. CDR3 sequence (DNA): TGTGCCAGCGGCCTAAACTCCTACGAGCAGTACTTC.

The V gene is TRBV9, the J gene TRBJ1-1, with unresolved D. Trimming cost V 5 bases and J 3 bases, with 11 bases left between them. The CDR3 totals 13 residues. From germline, CDR1 is SGDLS and CDR2 YYNGEE. The CDR3 loop is CASSYGWDTEAFF. The CDR3 DNA follows: TGTGCCAGCAGTTACGGGTGGGACACTGAAGCTTTCTTT.

Details on this clone: Other nucleotide sequences in the sample specify the same CDR3. The chain recombines TRBV7-9 with TRBJ2-1, with D possibly TRBD2 on 5 matching bases. CDR1 is SEHNR and CDR2 is FQNEAQ in the germline V gene (reference sequence). V gave up 5 bases and J gave up 5 bases, with 10 bases separating them. CDR3 size: 13 residues. This chain's CDR3 is CASSLLADNEQFF. CDR3 nucleotide sequence: TGTGCCAGCAGCCTGCTAGCTGACAATGAGCAGTTCTTC.

This chain links TRBV7-9 with TRBJ2-5, with TRBD1 identical over 8 bases. This CDR3 comprises 16 residues. Germline V gene lookup returns CDR1 SEHNR and CDR2 FQNEAQ (reference sequence). V shed 5 bases, J shed 4 bases, and the junction held 12 bases outside the gene matches. DNA for the CDR3: TGTGCCAGCAGCCATGCGTGGTTACAGGGGGGAGAGACCCAGTACTTC. This sequence encodes CASSHAWLQGGETQYF.

J is TRBJ1-2 and V is TRBV4-2; D unclear. The CDR3 covers 14 residues. Trimming took off 3 bases at V and 3 bases at J, with 11 bases between the two ends. Germline CDR1 reads LGHNA; CDR2 reads YNFKEQ. The CDR3 region is CASSHEVKDYGYTF. For the CDR3, the DNA is TGTGCCAGCAGCCACGAGGTCAAGGACTATGGCTACACCTTC.

On this clone itself: The same CDR3 arises from other DNA sequences in this sample as well. The chain employs TRBV30 and TRBJ2-2; TRBD2 might be the D (5 bases). This CDR3 is 12 amino acids long. V was trimmed by 2 bases and J by 4 bases, leaving 5 bases between them. Germline V gene data show CDR1 as GTSNPN and CDR2 as SVGIG (reference sequence). CDR3 nucleotide sequence: TGTGCCTGGAGTCGGGGCACCGGGGAGCTGTTTTTT. Protein sequence: CAWSRGTGELFF. Full variable domain (outside the CDR3, taken from reference TRBV30 and TRBJ2-2): SQTIHQWPATLVQPVGSPLSLECTVEGTSNPNLYWYRQAAGRGLQLLFYSVGIGQISSEVPQNLSASRPQDRQFILSSKKLLLSDSGFYLCAWSRGTGELFFGEGSRLTVL.

Only one count was recorded for this clone. The chain employs TRBV5-1 and TRBJ1-5; D not resolved. The V end was cut by 0 bases, the J end by 6 bases, with 7 bases between. The germline V gene encodes CDR1 SGHRS and CDR2 YFSETQ. This CDR3 contains 13 residues. CDR3 nucleotide sequence: TGCGCCAGCAGCTTGGTTAGTGGTCAGCCCCAGCATTTT. Translating it yields CASSLVSGQPQHF.

V is TRBV9 and J is TRBJ2-1; the D gene is possibly TRBD2 (5 bases). CDR3 length: 15 amino acids. V was pared by 4 bases and J by 6 bases, with 17 bases between. Germline CDR1 reads SGDLS; CDR2 reads YYNGEE. The CDR3 sequence: CASSPVGLAGNEQFF. CDR3 sequence (DNA): TGTGCCAGCAGCCCGGTTGGGCTAGCAGGCAATGAGCAGTTCTTC.

A remark on this clone: The sample carries other DNA sequences with the same CDR3. The chain couples TRBV27 to TRBJ2-1, with D perhaps TRBD2 (6 bases). Germline CDR1 and CDR2: MNHEY and SMNVEV (reference sequence). Deletions cut 8 bases from V and 7 bases from J, with 9 bases between. The CDR3 extends over 11 amino acids. CDR3 protein: CASSGGNEQFF. The CDR3, as DNA: TGTGCCAGCTCCGGGGGAAATGAGCAGTTCTTC.